This T cell receptor beta chain emerged from a study of T cell changes during pregnancy in multiple sclerosis. This CDR3 is built from 15 residues. V was clipped by 2 bases and J by 0 bases, with 10 bases between them. CDR1 and CDR2 from the germline V gene are SEHNR and FQNEAQ (reference sequence). Generated by immunoSEQ multiplex PCR, the TCRdb table keeps only in-frame clones and is missing some. The sample includes nearly 45,000 clones, 95% to 97% of them seen just once. The sequence was collected from a female donor with multiple sclerosis, enrolled in a pregnancy study. The sample was peripheral blood, taken in the second trimester of pregnancy. The chain carries TRBV7-9 and TRBJ1-2, with D perhaps TRBD1 (5 bases). The CDR3 is CASSLSQGTNYGYTF. The CDR3 nucleotides read TGTGCCAGCAGCTTAAGTCAGGGAACTAACTATGGCTACACCTTC.